Given below is one T cell receptor beta chain in context. Its antigen remains unknown. Profiling relied on immunoSEQ multiplex PCR, and the TCRdb table lists in-frame clones only, not all of them. The sample includes roughly 53,000 clones, about 85% of them seen just once. This record belongs to a study of T cell responses to AZD1222 COVID-19 vaccine. Broader study findings: Spike-wide coverage was observed for vaccine-associated CD4 TCRs, with dominant responses at 160-218 and 743-854. A reported finding is that nearly half of spike-specific TCRs target unmutated variant regions. Donor demographics were predominantly white British with a female majority; clonal diversity may be underestimated. Two AZD1222 administrations were followed by greater Spike-specific TCR breadth and depth.

The V segment lost 6 bases and the J segment 9 bases; nucleotides outside the gene matches: 5. The V gene's germline CDR1 is MNHEY and CDR2 SVGAGI. The CDR3 length is 12 residues. V is TRBV6-5 and J is TRBJ2-1; 7 nucleotides align to TRBD2. The receptor was derived from an adult in good health. The source material was peripheral blood, sampled on day 0 of MenACWY control vaccination. CDR3 amino acids: CASSRVAGEQFF. The CDR3 DNA sequence: TGTGCCAGCAGCCGTGTAGCGGGTGAGCAGTTCTTC.